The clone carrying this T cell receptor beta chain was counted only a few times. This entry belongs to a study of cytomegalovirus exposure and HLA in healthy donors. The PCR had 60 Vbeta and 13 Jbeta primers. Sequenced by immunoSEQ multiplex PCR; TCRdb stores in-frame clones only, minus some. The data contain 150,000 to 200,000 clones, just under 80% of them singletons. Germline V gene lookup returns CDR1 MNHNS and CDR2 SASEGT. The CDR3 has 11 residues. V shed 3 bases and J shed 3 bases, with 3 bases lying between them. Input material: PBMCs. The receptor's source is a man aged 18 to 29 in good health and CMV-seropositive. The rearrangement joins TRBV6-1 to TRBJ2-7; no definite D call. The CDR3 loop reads CASSDLYEQYF. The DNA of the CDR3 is TGTGCCAGCAGTGATCTCTACGAGCAGTACTTC.